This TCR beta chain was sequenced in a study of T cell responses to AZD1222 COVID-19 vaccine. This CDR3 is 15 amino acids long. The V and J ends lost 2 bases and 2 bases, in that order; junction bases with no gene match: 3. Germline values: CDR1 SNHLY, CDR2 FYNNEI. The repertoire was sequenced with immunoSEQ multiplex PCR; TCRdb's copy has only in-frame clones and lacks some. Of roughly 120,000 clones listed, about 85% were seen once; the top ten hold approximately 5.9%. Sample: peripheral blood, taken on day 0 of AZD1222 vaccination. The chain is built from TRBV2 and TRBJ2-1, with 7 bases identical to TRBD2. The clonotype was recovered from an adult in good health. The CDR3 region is CASSEMGGAYNEQFF. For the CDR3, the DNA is TGTGCCAGCAGTGAAATGGGGGGGGCCTACAATGAGCAGTTCTTC.